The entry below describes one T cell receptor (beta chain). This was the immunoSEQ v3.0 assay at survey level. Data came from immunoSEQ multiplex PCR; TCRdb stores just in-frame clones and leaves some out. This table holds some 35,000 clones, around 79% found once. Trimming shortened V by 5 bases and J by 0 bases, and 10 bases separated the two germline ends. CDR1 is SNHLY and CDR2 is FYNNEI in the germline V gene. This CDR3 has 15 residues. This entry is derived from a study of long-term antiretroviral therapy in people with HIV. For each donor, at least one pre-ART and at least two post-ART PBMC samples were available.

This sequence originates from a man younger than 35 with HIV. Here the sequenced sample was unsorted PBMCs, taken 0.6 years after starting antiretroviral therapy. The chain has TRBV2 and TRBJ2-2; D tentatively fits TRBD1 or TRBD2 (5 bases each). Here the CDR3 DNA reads TGTGCCAGCAGTCTGGGACGGACGAACACCGGGGAGCTGTTTTTT. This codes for CASSLGRTNTGELFF. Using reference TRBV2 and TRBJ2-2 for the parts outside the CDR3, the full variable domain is EPEVTQTPSHQVTQMGQEVILRCVPISNHLYFYWYRQILGQKVEFLVSFYNNEISEKSEIFDDQFSVERPDGSNFTLKIRSTKLEDSAMYFCASSLGRTNTGELFFGEGSRLTVL.